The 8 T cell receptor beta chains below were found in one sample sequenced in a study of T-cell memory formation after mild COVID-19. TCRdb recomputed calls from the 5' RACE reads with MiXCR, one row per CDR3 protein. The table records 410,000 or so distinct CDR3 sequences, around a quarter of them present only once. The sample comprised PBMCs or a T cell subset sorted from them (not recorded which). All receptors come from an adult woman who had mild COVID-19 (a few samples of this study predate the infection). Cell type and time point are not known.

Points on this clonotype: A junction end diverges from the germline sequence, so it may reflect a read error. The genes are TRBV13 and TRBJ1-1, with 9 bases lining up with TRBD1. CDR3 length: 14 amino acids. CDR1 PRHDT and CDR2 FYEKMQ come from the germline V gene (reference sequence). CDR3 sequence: CASSIGQGSTEAFF. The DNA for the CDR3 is TGTGCCAGCAGCATAGGACAGGGGAGCACTGAAGCTTTCTTT.

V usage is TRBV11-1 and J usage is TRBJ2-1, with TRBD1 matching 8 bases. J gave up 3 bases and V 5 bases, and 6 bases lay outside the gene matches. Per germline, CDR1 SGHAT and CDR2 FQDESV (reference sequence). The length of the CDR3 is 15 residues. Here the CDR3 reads CASSHGQGDYNEQFF. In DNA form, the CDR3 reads TGTGCCAGCAGCCATGGACAGGGCGACTACAATGAGCAGTTCTTC.

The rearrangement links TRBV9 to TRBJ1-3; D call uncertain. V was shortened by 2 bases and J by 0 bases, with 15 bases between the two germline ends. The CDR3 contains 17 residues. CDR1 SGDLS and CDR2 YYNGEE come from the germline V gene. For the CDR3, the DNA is TGTGCCAGCAGCGTGGCGGGGTCCGATGTCTCTGGAAACACCATATATTTT. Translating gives CASSVAGSDVSGNTIYF.

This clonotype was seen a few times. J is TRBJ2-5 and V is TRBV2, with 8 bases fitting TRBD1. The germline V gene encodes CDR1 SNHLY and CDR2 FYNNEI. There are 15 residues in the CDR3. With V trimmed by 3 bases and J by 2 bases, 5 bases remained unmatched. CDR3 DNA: TGTGCCAGCAGTGAGGCGACAGGGGCGCAAGAGACCCAGTACTTC. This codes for CASSEATGAQETQYF. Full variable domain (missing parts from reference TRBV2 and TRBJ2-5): EPEVTQTPSHQVTQMGQEVILRCVPISNHLYFYWYRQILGQKVEFLVSFYNNEISEKSEIFDDQFSVERPDGSNFTLKIRSTKLEDSAMYFCASSEATGAQETQYFGPGTRLLVL.

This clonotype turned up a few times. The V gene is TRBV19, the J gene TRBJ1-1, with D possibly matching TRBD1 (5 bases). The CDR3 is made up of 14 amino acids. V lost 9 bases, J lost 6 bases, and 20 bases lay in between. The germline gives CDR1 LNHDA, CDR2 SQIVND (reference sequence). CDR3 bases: TGTGCCAGCCGGCCGGGACCTTGGGTAGCTGAAGCTTTCTTT. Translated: CASRPGPWVAEAFF.

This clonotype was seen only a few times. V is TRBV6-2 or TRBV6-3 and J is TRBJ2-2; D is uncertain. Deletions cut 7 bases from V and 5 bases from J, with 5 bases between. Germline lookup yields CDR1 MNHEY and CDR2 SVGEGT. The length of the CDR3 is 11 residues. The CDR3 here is CASTQTGELFF. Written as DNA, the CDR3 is TGTGCCAGCACGCAAACCGGGGAGCTGTTTTTT.

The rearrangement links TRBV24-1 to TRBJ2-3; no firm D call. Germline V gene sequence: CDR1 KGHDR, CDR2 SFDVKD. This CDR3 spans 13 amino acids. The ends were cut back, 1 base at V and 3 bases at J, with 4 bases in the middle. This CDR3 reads CATSDFGTDTQYF. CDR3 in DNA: TGTGCCACCAGTGATTTTGGGACAGATACGCAGTATTTT.

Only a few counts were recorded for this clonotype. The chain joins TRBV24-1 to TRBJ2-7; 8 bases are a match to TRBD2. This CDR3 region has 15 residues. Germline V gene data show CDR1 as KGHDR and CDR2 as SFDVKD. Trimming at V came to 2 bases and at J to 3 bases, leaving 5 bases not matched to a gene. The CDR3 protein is CATSDWKLADYEQYF. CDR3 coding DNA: TGTGCCACCAGTGATTGGAAACTAGCGGACTACGAGCAGTACTTC.